This T cell receptor (beta chain) was retrieved from a study of beta chain features in type 1 diabetes. Broader study findings: A moderate, significant TCRB CDR3 shortening appeared in type 1 diabetes across four CD4+ subsets. VDJ junctions sequenced from type 1 diabetes patients showed fewer insertions and more deletions.

Purity (above 95%) was reached by all sorted populations. The sequenced template was cDNA made from the entire isolated RNA. Using immunoSEQ multiplex PCR, the repertoire was profiled, and TCRdb retains in-frame clones only, with some absent. The sample lists 500,000 to 800,000 clones, over 10% occurring once. This CDR3 contains 15 residues. V was clipped by 2 bases and J by 4 bases, with 12 bases between them. CDR1 is SGHTA and CDR2 is FQGNSA in the germline V gene. In this sample, this clone turned up a few times. Its specificity is not known. The sequencing sample was made of naive CD4+ T cells from blood. The origin of this receptor is a man younger than 40 with type 1 diabetes. The rearrangement uses TRBV7-2 and TRBJ1-5; D not resolved. The CDR3 coding sequence is TGTGCCAGCAGCTTAATAGCCACGGGTAATCAGCCCCAGCATTTT. The encoded protein is CASSLIATGNQPQHF.